A single sample is the source of the 17 T cell receptor beta chains below, sequenced in a study of T cell repertoires in cytomegalovirus infection (dated by TCRdb to the late 2010s). The antigens these receptors bind are not known. The treatment or condition label here, explained by the study, means: in vitro stimulation with specific CMV peptide epitopes to enrich CMV-specific T cells. Sequencing took place on an Illumina HiSeq 1500. TCRdb took the public reads, trimmed them with fastp at Q25, ran MiXCR for clone calling and kept in-frame beta chains. CDR3 protein sequences are deduplicated, and each keeps its most common genes and DNA. The sample table contains about 830,000 distinct CDR3 sequences; only one count was recorded for 30% to 35% of them. The biggest ten clones account for over 10% of the sample. Here the sequenced sample was cultured CD8+ T cells from PBMCs, taken from culture after CMV antigen stimulation. The receptors were sampled from a human donor in good health (CMV status not recorded). Some clones in this sample may be carry-over from other donors' samples.

The genes are TRBV12-3 or TRBV12-4 and TRBJ2-1; perhaps D is TRBD1 or TRBD2 (5 bases each). CDR3 length: 10 amino acids. Between the trimmed V and J ends, which lost 11 bases and 14 bases, there was a span of 16 bases. The CDR3 protein is CAAGARAEFF. The CDR3 DNA reads TGTGCCGCCGGGGCTAGGGCGGAGTTCTTC.

The rearrangement links TRBV15 to TRBJ1-4; D unclear. CDR3 length: 14 residues. With 3 bases removed from V and 4 bases from J, the gap between germline ends came to 9 bases. Germline assignment: CDR1 LNHNV and CDR2 YYDKDF (reference sequence). The CDR3 sequence is CATSSPGYNEKLFF. The CDR3 coding sequence is TGTGCCACCAGCAGCCCGGGATATAATGAAAAACTGTTTTTT. Looking up the rest from reference TRBV15 and TRBJ1-4 gives the full variable domain: DAMVIQNPRYQVTQFGKPVTLSCSQTLNHNVMYWYQQKSSQAPKLLFHYYDKDFNNEADTPDNFQSRRPNTSFCFLDIRSPGLGDTAMYLCATSSPGYNEKLFFGSGTQLSVL.

This clonotype was seen ten or more times. The gene calls are TRBV12-3 or TRBV12-4 and TRBJ2-3; 7 bases map to TRBD2. Losses at the gene ends were 5 bases for V and 0 bases for J; bases not matched to a gene: 5. The CDR3 extends over 15 amino acids. This CDR3 reads CASSPRTRSTDTQYF. The CDR3 nucleotides are TGTGCCAGCAGTCCGCGGACTAGAAGCACAGATACGCAGTATTTT.

The V call is TRBV19, the J call TRBJ1-2; no firm D call. Per germline, CDR1 LNHDA and CDR2 SQIVND (reference sequence). Trimming left V 1 base short and J 6 bases short, with 9 bases between. The CDR3 sequence is 13 residues long. CDR3 nucleotide sequence: TGTGCCAGTAGTATAGGAGGGTTGAATGGCTACACCTTC. Protein: CASSIGGLNGYTF. Combining the CDR3 with reference TRBV19 and TRBJ1-2 gives the whole variable domain DGGITQSPKYLFRKEGQNVTLSCEQNLNHDAMYWYRQDPGQGLRLIYYSQIVNDFQKGDIAEGYSVSREKKESFPLTVTSAQKNPTAFYLCASSIGGLNGYTFGSGTRLTVV.

V usage is TRBV7-4 and J usage is TRBJ2-1; unclear D gene. The CDR3 has 11 residues. Germline V lookup: CDR1 SGHVT, CDR2 SQSDAQ. Trimming pared 1 base from V and 9 bases from J, leaving 4 bases between. In DNA, the CDR3 is TGTGCCAGCAGCTTAGAGAGTGAGCAGTTCTTC. It codes for CASSLESEQFF.

This clonotype was detected only a few times. This chain connects TRBV6-1 to TRBJ1-1; D is unresolved. Per the germline V gene, CDR1 is MNHNS and CDR2 is SASEGT. The CDR3 spans 16 residues. V lost 5 bases and J 4 bases, leaving 20 bases between the germline ends. The CDR3 spells CASSLRDILIVTEAFF. The DNA for the CDR3 is TGTGCCAGCAGTTTACGGGATATATTGATCGTCACTGAAGCTTTCTTT.

V and J are TRBV6-5 and TRBJ1-2, with D unresolved. CDR1 and CDR2 from the germline V gene are MNHEY and SVGAGI. Trimming stripped 0 bases from V and 2 bases from J, with 10 bases between. The CDR3 spans 15 residues. CDR3 bases: TGTGCCAGCAGTTACTCGGTTGACACCAACTATGGCTACACCTTC. Its protein product is CASSYSVDTNYGYTF.

This clonotype was seen repeatedly, ten times or more. The V and J genes are TRBV12-3 or TRBV12-4 and TRBJ1-1, with no clear D. V lost 5 bases and J lost 1, with 8 bases in between. The CDR3 loop spans 13 amino acids. CDR3 DNA: TGTGCCAGCAGTCTGTACCAGAACACTGAAGCTTTCTTT. Protein product: CASSLYQNTEAFF.

This clonotype occurred many times. The rearrangement uses TRBV7-3 and TRBJ2-1; 11 bases line up with TRBD2. Germline V gene sequence: CDR1 SGHTA, CDR2 FQGTGA. This CDR3 is 17 amino acids long. The V gene end was trimmed by 2 bases and the J gene end by 6 bases; junction bases not matched to a gene: 9. The CDR3 loop reads CASSLVAGGWSGNEQFF. In DNA form, the CDR3 reads TGTGCCAGCAGCTTAGTAGCGGGGGGGTGGTCGGGCAATGAGCAGTTCTTC.

This clonotype has only a few counts. V gene TRBV27 combines with J gene TRBJ2-7; 12 nucleotides align to TRBD1. The CDR3 length is 16 residues. Germline values: CDR1 MNHEY, CDR2 SMNVEV (reference sequence). Unmatched junction bases numbered 10, after V lost 5 bases and J lost 5 bases. The DNA of the CDR3 is TGTGCCAGCAGTAGCCGCGGGACAGGGGGCGGGCACGAGCAGTACTTC. Its translation is CASSSRGTGGGHEQYF.

This clonotype was recorded a few times. The chain recombines TRBV5-6 with TRBJ1-1, with D possibly matching TRBD1 (5 bases). The CDR3 has 16 amino acids. In germline, CDR1 is SGHDT, CDR2 YYEEEE. V was pared by 1 base and J by 0 bases, with 13 bases between. The CDR3 protein is CASSLWQGRMNTEAFF. CDR3 in DNA: TGTGCCAGCAGCTTGTGGCAGGGAAGGATGAACACTGAAGCTTTCTTT.

The J gene is TRBJ2-1, the V gene TRBV6-1, with TRBD1 identical over 8 bases. V dropped 6 bases and J dropped 4; count of bases not matched to a gene: 8. CDR1 is MNHNS, CDR2 SASEGT, per germline. This CDR3 is 15 amino acids long. CDR3 sequence (DNA): TGTGCCAGCAGCCGACAGGGGTCGGGGTACAATGAGCAGTTCTTC. Translated: CASSRQGSGYNEQFF.

This clonotype was seen a handful of times. The V gene is TRBV7-9, the J gene TRBJ1-2; D ambiguous. The V and J ends lost 7 bases and 4 bases respectively, with 13 bases between them. Germline loops: CDR1 SEHNR, CDR2 FQNEAQ (reference sequence). The CDR3 totals 13 residues. CDR3 residues: CASTGGPLYGYTF. The CDR3 region has the DNA TGTGCCAGCACCGGAGGGCCCCTCTATGGCTACACCTTC.

V gene TRBV19 combines with J gene TRBJ2-1, with 13 bases lining up with TRBD2. Per germline, CDR1 LNHDA and CDR2 SQIVND (reference sequence). The CDR3 sequence is 16 residues long. After removal of 2 bases from V and 7 bases from J, the junction contained 5 bases not matched to a gene. CDR3 in DNA: TGTGCCAGTAGTATATCTGGGACTAGCGGGACAAATGAGCAGTTCTTC. This sequence encodes CASSISGTSGTNEQFF.

This clonotype was found a few times. V usage is TRBV6-8 and J usage is TRBJ2-1; no definite D call. Germline V gives CDR1 MNHGY, CDR2 SAAAGT. The CDR3 length is 14 residues. V was pared by 8 bases and J by 5 bases, with 16 bases between. CDR3 sequence reads: CASGEIGPHNEQFF. The CDR3 nucleotides read TGTGCCAGCGGGGAAATAGGTCCCCACAATGAGCAGTTCTTC.

The chain joins TRBV6-2 or TRBV6-3 to TRBJ2-3; D tentatively fits TRBD1 or TRBD2 (6 bases each). There are 15 residues in the CDR3. CDR1 MNHEY and CDR2 SVGEGT come from the germline V gene. With 2 bases removed from V and 3 bases from J, the gap between germline ends came to 12 bases. The CDR3 sequence: CASSYPGARTDTQYF. In nucleotides, the CDR3 is TGTGCCAGCAGTTACCCGGGGGCCCGGACAGATACGCAGTATTTT.

V usage is TRBV6-2 or TRBV6-3 and J usage is TRBJ2-1, with a tentative D call TRBD2 (5 bases). The CDR3 length is 13 residues. CDR1 and CDR2 from the germline V gene are MNHEY and SVGEGT. Trimming pared 2 bases from V and 4 bases from J, leaving 6 bases between. In DNA form, the CDR3 reads TGTGCCAGCAGTTACGAGCGGTACAATGAGCAGTTCTTC. Translation gives CASSYERYNEQFF.